The 23 T cell receptor beta chains below come from one sample, sequenced in a study of Tregs in tolerant kidney transplant recipients. Profiling relied on immunoSEQ multiplex PCR, and the TCRdb table lists in-frame clones only, not all of them. The sample includes some 240,000 clones, 84% of them seen just once. The sequencing sample was made of CD4+ T cells from blood. The source is a human donor in good health.

The rearrangement links TRBV7-8 to TRBJ2-2; perhaps TRBD1 as D (6 bases). The V end was cut by 3 bases, the J end by 4 bases, with 18 bases between. CDR1 is SGHVS, CDR2 FQNEAQ, per germline. This CDR3 spans 17 amino acids. The CDR3 reads CASSFPMGRGTTGELFF. In nucleotides, the CDR3 is TGTGCCAGCAGCTTTCCAATGGGCAGGGGTACCACCGGGGAGCTGTTTTTT.

This clone was detected once. The rearrangement uses TRBV12-5 and TRBJ2-3; TRBD1 is a possible D gene (5 bases). The V and J ends lost 5 bases and 7 bases respectively, with 19 bases between them. Looked up from germline, CDR1 is LGHNT and CDR2 is FRNRAP. The CDR3 length is 15 residues. The CDR3 here is CASGNQDTPKNTQYF. CDR3 nucleotides: TGTGCTAGTGGTAATCAGGACACGCCGAAGAATACGCAGTATTTT.

This rearrangement joins TRBV6-1 to TRBJ1-5; the D gene is possibly TRBD1 (5 bases). The CDR3 has 15 residues. V was shortened by 5 bases and J by 1 base, with 12 bases between the two germline ends. Germline V gene lookup returns CDR1 MNHNS and CDR2 SASEGT. CDR3 protein: CASSSRVVSNQPQHF. DNA of the CDR3: TGTGCCAGCAGTTCCAGGGTGGTGAGCAATCAGCCCCAGCATTTT.

The gene calls are TRBV18 and TRBJ1-4, with D maybe TRBD1 (5 bases). Germline CDR1 is KGHSH and CDR2 is LQKENI. The CDR3 is made up of 14 amino acids. The ends were cut back, 2 bases at V and 10 bases at J, with 14 bases in the middle. CDR3 DNA sequence: TGTGCCAGCTCACCAAGTCAGGGATTGGGAAAACTGTTTTTT. Its translation is CASSPSQGLGKLFF.

This clone showed up just once. CDR3 sequence (DNA): TGTGCCAGCAGACAGGGAGCGGCTTTTGGGCAGCCCCAGCATTTT. Translating gives CASRQGAAFGQPQHF. The chain carries TRBV6-1 and TRBJ1-5, with D tentatively TRBD1 (6 bases). The CDR3 loop spans 15 amino acids. The V end was cut by 6 bases, the J end by 7 bases, with 19 bases between. Germline CDR1 reads MNHNS; CDR2 reads SASEGT.

The rearrangement joins TRBV15 to TRBJ1-1; D call uncertain. Germline values: CDR1 LNHNV, CDR2 YYDKDF (reference sequence). With 6 bases removed from V and 4 bases from J, the gap between germline ends came to 15 bases. The length of the CDR3 is 14 residues. DNA for the CDR3: TGTGCCACCAGTCGAGAGTGGGGATCCACTGAAGCTTTCTTT. It is translated as CATSREWGSTEAFF.

V gene TRBV7-3 combines with J gene TRBJ2-5, with D unresolved. This CDR3 has 13 residues. The V and J ends lost 4 bases and 5 bases respectively, with 11 bases between them. CDR1 SGHTA and CDR2 FQGTGA come from the germline V gene. Here the CDR3 DNA reads TGTGCCAGCAGCTCCGGGCCAAGGGAGACCCAGTACTTC. Encoded protein: CASSSGPRETQYF.

The chain couples TRBV7-6 to TRBJ1-3; 9 positions agree with TRBD1. CDR1 is SGHVS and CDR2 is FNYEAQ in the germline V gene. With V trimmed by 5 bases and J by 4 bases, 6 bases remained unmatched. The CDR3 is 15 residues long. The CDR3 region has the DNA TGTGCCAGCAGCCTACAGGGGGCTGGAGGAAACACCATATATTTT. The encoded protein is CASSLQGAGGNTIYF.

The chain has TRBV5-5 and TRBJ1-1; 7 bases are shared with TRBD1. Germline loops: CDR1 SGHKS, CDR2 YYEKEE (reference sequence). The CDR3 is 14 residues long. The trim removed 4 bases at V and 3 bases at J, leaving 6 bases unmatched. The CDR3 spells CASSKGARDTEAFF. CDR3 bases: TGTGCCAGCAGCAAGGGGGCGCGAGACACTGAAGCTTTCTTT.

V is TRBV6-5 and J is TRBJ2-1; TRBD1 matches 8 bases. The CDR3 covers 14 residues. With 5 bases clipped from V and 6 bases from J, the junction kept 6 bases outside the gene matches. Germline CDR1 MNHEY, CDR2 SVGAGI. The CDR3 region has the DNA TGTGCCAGCAGTGCCGACAGGGGAGGCAATGAGCAGTTCTTC. It is translated as CASSADRGGNEQFF.

This clone is a singleton in its sample. One end of the junction does not line up with germline, which may come from a read error. Here the CDR3 reads CASSPVVGDYSF. CDR3 bases: TGTGCCAGCAGCCCGGTAGTGGGGGACTATTCCTTT. The chain links TRBV7-9 to TRBJ1-1; TRBD1 might be the D (5 bases). The CDR3 consists of 12 residues. Germline lookup yields CDR1 SEHNR and CDR2 FQNEAQ (reference sequence).

This chain joins TRBV7-3 and TRBJ1-1; the D gene is possibly TRBD1 (6 bases). Germline V lookup: CDR1 SGHTA, CDR2 FQGTGA. Trimming left V 8 bases short and J 3 bases short, with 13 bases between. This CDR3 spans 13 amino acids. This CDR3 reads CASEPGAYTEAFF. In nucleotides, the CDR3 is TGTGCCAGCGAGCCGGGGGCGTACACTGAAGCTTTCTTT.

The V call is TRBV7-9, the J call TRBJ1-2; 7 nucleotides align to TRBD1. This CDR3 contains 15 residues. J was trimmed by 4 bases and V by 1 base; bases with no gene match: 6. Germline CDR1 reads SEHNR; CDR2 reads FQNEAQ (reference sequence). The CDR3 protein is CASSLGRQGGYGYTF. In nucleotides, the CDR3 is TGTGCCAGCAGCTTAGGGAGACAGGGCGGCTATGGCTACACCTTC. The full variable domain, with the rest looked up from reference TRBV7-9 and TRBJ1-2, is DTGVSQNPRHKITKRGQNVTFRCDPISEHNRLYWYRQTLGQGPEFLTYFQNEAQLEKSRLLSDRFSAERPKGSFSTLEIQRTEQGDSAMYLCASSLGRQGGYGYTFGSGTRLTVV.

The gene calls are TRBV7-2 and TRBJ2-6; weak D call: TRBD1 (5 bases). Looked up from germline, CDR1 is SGHTA and CDR2 is FQGNSA. The CDR3 extends over 14 amino acids. V dropped 7 bases and J dropped 4 bases, with 11 bases sitting between them. CDR3 nucleotides: TGTGCCAGCACCTCAGGGTCAGGGGCCAACGTCCTGACTTTC. It codes for CASTSGSGANVLTF.

The rearrangement links TRBV11-3 to TRBJ2-5; perhaps TRBD2 as D (6 bases). The CDR3 spans 14 residues. Deletions cut 4 bases from V and 5 bases from J, with 14 bases between. CDR1 and CDR2 (germline): SGHNT, YENEEA. CDR3 sequence reads: CASSSSAAGETQYF. The CDR3 DNA reads TGTGCCAGCAGCTCATCGGCCGCGGGGGAGACCCAGTACTTC.

V and J are TRBV5-1 and TRBJ2-7, with 9 nucleotides matching TRBD1. This CDR3 comprises 15 residues. CDR1 is SGHRS, CDR2 YFSETQ, per germline. The V gene end was trimmed by 0 bases and the J gene end by 5 bases; junction bases not matched to a gene: 6. The CDR3 coding sequence is TGCGCCAGCAGCTTGGGGGACAGGGTTAGCAACGAGCAGTACTTC. Translating gives CASSLGDRVSNEQYF.

The chain links TRBV11-2 to TRBJ2-5, with 8 bases identical to TRBD2. J gave up 9 bases and V 4 bases, and 7 bases lay outside the gene matches. The CDR3 has 13 residues. Germline CDR1 is SGHAT and CDR2 is FQNNGV. The CDR3 loop reads CASSSGGPVAQYF. CDR3 coding DNA: TGTGCCAGCAGCTCGGGGGGGCCTGTGGCCCAGTACTTC.

CDR3 DNA sequence: TGTGCCAGCAGTGATTCTGGAGGCACTGAAAAACTGTTTTTT. Residues: CASSDSGGTEKLFF. The chain recombines TRBV6-5 with TRBJ1-4, with D unresolved. This CDR3 spans 14 amino acids. Germline CDR1 MNHEY, CDR2 SVGAGI. V gave up 5 bases and J gave up 7 bases, with 14 bases separating them.

This clone was counted a few times. V is TRBV7-6 and J is TRBJ1-5, with a weak D call TRBD1 (5 bases). Per germline, CDR1 SGHVS and CDR2 FNYEAQ. The CDR3 loop spans 16 amino acids. V lost 0 bases to trimming and J lost 2 bases, with 11 bases between them. In DNA, the CDR3 is TGTGCCAGCAGCTTAGCGCCAGGGATCGGCAATCAGCCCCAGCATTTT. It encodes CASSLAPGIGNQPQHF.

This chain links TRBV6-5 with TRBJ1-3; TRBD1 is a possible D gene (6 bases). Trimming removed 2 bases from V and 1 base from J, with 9 bases in between. The CDR3 is made up of 15 amino acids. Germline CDR1 is MNHEY and CDR2 is SVGAGI. The DNA for the CDR3 is TGTGCCAGCAGTTACGACAGGACGTCTGGAAACACCATATATTTT. Protein sequence: CASSYDRTSGNTIYF.

In this sample, this clone turned up a few times. V usage is TRBV19 and J usage is TRBJ2-1; 9 bases map to TRBD1. Germline-derived CDR1 and CDR2 are LNHDA and SQIVND (reference sequence). Losses at the gene ends were 4 bases for V and 5 bases for J; bases not matched to a gene: 6. CDR3 size: 15 residues. The CDR3 DNA is TGTGCCAGTAGTACCGGGACAGGGAGGGACAATGAGCAGTTCTTC. Translation: CASSTGTGRDNEQFF.

This chain links TRBV6-5 with TRBJ2-7; D possibly corresponds to TRBD1 (6 bases). Trimming pared 2 bases from V and 4 bases from J, leaving 15 bases between. The CDR3 totals 15 residues. Germline V lookup: CDR1 MNHEY, CDR2 SVGAGI. For the CDR3, the DNA is TGTGCCAGCAGTTACGCCGGGACATCCGGGTACGAGCAGTACTTC. Translating gives CASSYAGTSGYEQYF.

Concerning this clone: The germline gene is not matched at one end of the junction; a read error may be the cause. The chain is built from TRBV18 and TRBJ2-7; 7 positions agree with TRBD2. The CDR3 contains 14 residues. Germline loops: CDR1 KGHSH, CDR2 LQKENI. The CDR3 is CASAPPGGTYEQYF. The DNA for the CDR3 is TGTGCCAGCGCACCACCGGGGGGAACCTACGAGCAGTACTTC.